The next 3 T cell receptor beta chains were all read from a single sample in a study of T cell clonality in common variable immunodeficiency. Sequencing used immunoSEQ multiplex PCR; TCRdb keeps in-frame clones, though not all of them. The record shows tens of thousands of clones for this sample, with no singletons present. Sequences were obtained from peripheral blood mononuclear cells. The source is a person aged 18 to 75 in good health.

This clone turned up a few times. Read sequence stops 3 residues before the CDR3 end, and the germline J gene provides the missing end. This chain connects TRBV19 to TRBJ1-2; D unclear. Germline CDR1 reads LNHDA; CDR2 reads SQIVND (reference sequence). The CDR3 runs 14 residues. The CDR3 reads CASSPWTSGNDYTF. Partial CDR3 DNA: TGTGCCAGTAGTCCGTGGACTAGCGGCAATGAC.

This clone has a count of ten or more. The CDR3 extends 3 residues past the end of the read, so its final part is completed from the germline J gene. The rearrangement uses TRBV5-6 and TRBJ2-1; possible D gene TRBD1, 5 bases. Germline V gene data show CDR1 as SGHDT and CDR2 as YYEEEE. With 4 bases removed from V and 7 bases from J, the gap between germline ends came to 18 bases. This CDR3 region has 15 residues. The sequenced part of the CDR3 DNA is TGTGCCAGCAGCGATAGCAGGGTCGGCTTGAATGAG. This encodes CASSDSRVGLNE. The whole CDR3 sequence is CASSDSRVGLNEQFF.

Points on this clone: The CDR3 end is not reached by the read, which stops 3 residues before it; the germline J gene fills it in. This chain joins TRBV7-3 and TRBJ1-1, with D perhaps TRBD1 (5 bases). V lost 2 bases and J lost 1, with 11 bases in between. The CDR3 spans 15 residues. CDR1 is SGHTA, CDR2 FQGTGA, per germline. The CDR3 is CASSLGLGGNTEAFF. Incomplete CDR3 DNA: TGTGCCAGCAGCTTAGGTCTGGGGGGGAACACTGAA.